This T cell receptor (beta chain) was sequenced in a study of technical replicates of blood from several donors. This clone was seen just once. Generated by immunoSEQ multiplex PCR, the TCRdb table keeps only in-frame clones and is missing some. The sample carries approximately 87,000 clones, approximately 95% recorded once. The sample consisted of T cells isolated from PBMCs. This sequence originates from a human donor in good health.

The CDR3 loop is CASSLGGEQPQHF. In DNA, the CDR3 is TGTGCCAGTAGTTTGGGGGGTGAGCAGCCCCAGCATTTT. The chain uses TRBV19 and TRBJ1-5; the D gene is possibly TRBD1 (5 bases). Germline V gives CDR1 LNHDA, CDR2 SQIVND (reference sequence). Trimming took off 5 bases at V and 7 bases at J, with 12 bases between the two ends. This CDR3 has 13 amino acids.